Listed below are T cell receptor beta chains from one sample, sequenced in a study of identical twins. TCRdb re-called the 5' RACE reads through MiXCR, storing one row per CDR3 protein. The sample consists of 1.5 million to 2 million distinct CDR3 sequences, under 35% of them appearing once. The source material was cord blood. All receptors come from a newborn girl in good health. CDR3s include the opening cysteine and the closing phenylalanine or tryptophan. D genes are given only for firm matches. Expanded clones get a size class; other rows say once, few or many, or leave the size out.

size | J | D | V | CDR3 | DNA
- | TRBJ2-3 | TRBD2 | TRBV20-1 | CSASRTSGVSTDTQYF | TGCAGTGCTTCCCGGACTAGCGGGGTTAGCACAGATACGCAGTATTTT
- | TRBJ1-1 | TRBD1 | TRBV10-3 | CAISQGQGGTEAFF | TGTGCCATCAGCCAGGGACAGGGTGGGACTGAAGCTTTCTTT
few | TRBJ2-3 | TRBD2 | TRBV11-2 | CASKRPAGWGDTQYF | TGTGCCAGTAAGAGACCAGCGGGATGGGGAGATACGCAGTATTTT
- | TRBJ1-3 | TRBD1 | TRBV29-1 | CSVHTPGQGPSNTIYF | TGCAGCGTTCACACTCCGGGACAGGGGCCAAGCAACACCATATATTTT
few | TRBJ1-1 | - | TRBV6-1 | CASSEPRGGNTEAFF | TGTGCCAGCAGTGAACCCCGCGGGGGAAACACTGAAGCTTTCTTT
- | TRBJ1-5 | - | TRBV7-2 | CAGSSGQTNQPQHF | TGTGCCGGCAGCTCCGGACAGACCAATCAGCCCCAGCATTTT
few | TRBJ2-1 | TRBD2 | TRBV7-2 | CASSLELAGGPRNEQFF | TGTGCCAGCAGCTTAGAACTAGCGGGAGGGCCAAGGAATGAGCAGTTCTTC
- | TRBJ1-1 | TRBD1 | TRBV20-1 | CSAETGGRGTEAFF | TGCAGTGCTGAGACAGGGGGTAGGGGCACTGAAGCTTTCTTT
few | TRBJ2-7 | - | TRBV4-2 | CASSLRTVAYEQYF | TGTGCCAGCAGTCTCCGGACTGTGGCCTACGAGCAGTACTTC
many | TRBJ1-2 | - | TRBV7-2 | CASSPLDYGYTF | TGTGCCAGCAGCCCTCTAGACTATGGCTACACCTTC
few | TRBJ2-1 | TRBD2 | TRBV27 | CASSWGLNNEQFF | TGTGCCAGCAGTTGGGGACTAAACAATGAGCAGTTCTTC
few | TRBJ2-7 | TRBD2 | TRBV29-1 | CSVPGTSGMRDEQYF | TGCAGCGTTCCCGGGACTAGCGGGATGAGGGATGAGCAGTACTTC
- | TRBJ2-1 | - | TRBV6-1 | CASRDRGWNEQFF | TGTGCCAGCCGGGATAGGGGTTGGAATGAGCAGTTCTTC
- | TRBJ1-1 | - | TRBV14 | CASSQKLNTEAFF | TGTGCCAGCAGCCAAAAACTGAACACTGAAGCTTTCTTT
- | TRBJ2-1 | TRBD2 | TRBV29-1 | CSLGLAGTQGEQFF | TGCAGCCTGGGACTAGCGGGGACCCAAGGGGAGCAGTTCTTC
few | TRBJ1-1 | - | TRBV11-2 | CASSQIWAPTEAFF | TGTGCCAGCAGTCAGATATGGGCCCCCACTGAAGCTTTCTTT
- | TRBJ2-2 | TRBD1 | TRBV27 | CASSYRTGSTGELFF | TGTGCCAGCAGTTACCGGACAGGGTCCACCGGGGAGCTGTTTTTT
- | TRBJ2-4 | TRBD1 | TRBV11-2 | CASSPTGELAKNIQYF | TGTGCCAGCAGCCCCACAGGGGAACTAGCCAAAAACATTCAGTACTTC
few | TRBJ2-3 | TRBD2 | TRBV20-1 | CSAPQTLGLASTDTQYF | TGCAGTGCTCCCCAAACCCTCGGACTAGCGTCGACAGATACGCAGTATTTT
- | TRBJ2-7 | TRBD2 | TRBV20-1 | CSGPTSAGSYNEQYF | TGCAGTGGCCCGACTAGCGCCGGGTCCTACAATGAGCAGTACTTC
- | TRBJ2-5 | - | TRBV19 | CASSIDPMETQYF | TGTGCCAGTAGTATAGATCCGATGGAGACCCAGTACTTC
- | TRBJ2-4 | - | TRBV3-1 | CASSQVSTTIQYF | TGTGCCAGCAGCCAAGTATCTACGACCATTCAGTACTTC
- | TRBJ1-1 | - | TRBV10-3 | CAVQGQATEAFF | TGTGCCGTTCAGGGTCAGGCCACTGAAGCTTTCTTT
- | TRBJ2-7 | TRBD1 | TRBV10-3 | CANRTGTIYEQYF | TGTGCCAACCGGACAGGCACCATATACGAGCAGTACTTC
- | TRBJ1-1 | - | TRBV29-1 | CSVGGRGGVTEAFF | TGCAGCGTTGGGGGGAGGGGAGGTGTGACTGAAGCTTTCTTT
- | TRBJ1-1 | - | TRBV21-1 | CASTSKVKGGANTEAFF | TGTGCCAGCACCTCAAAGGTCAAAGGGGGGGCAAACACTGAAGCTTTCTTT
- | TRBJ1-1 | TRBD1 | TRBV6-1 | CASRADRVETEAFF | TGTGCCAGCAGAGCAGACAGGGTAGAGACTGAAGCTTTCTTT
- | TRBJ1-1 | - | TRBV28 | CASSPPGVTEAFF | TGTGCCAGCAGTCCCCCGGGAGTTACTGAAGCTTTCTTT
- | TRBJ2-3 | - | TRBV28 | CASSLSQVTSTDTQYF | TGTGCCAGCAGTTTATCCCAGGTTACTAGCACAGATACGCAGTATTTT
- | TRBJ2-1 | TRBD2 | TRBV5-1 | CASSPVTSGPAKTYEQFF | TGCGCCAGCAGTCCAGTTACTAGCGGTCCTGCTAAAACCTACGAGCAGTTCTTC
- | TRBJ2-5 | - | TRBV12-3/TRBV12-4 | CASSWPKGTQYF | TGTGCCAGCAGTTGGCCGAAGGGGACCCAGTACTTC
many | TRBJ2-7 | - | TRBV27 | CASSLGTGLYEQYF | TGTGCCAGCAGCTTAGGGACGGGACTCTACGAGCAGTACTTC
- | TRBJ2-7 | TRBD2 | TRBV20-1 | CSAREGSGYTRRSYNEQYF | TGCAGTGCTAGAGAGGGTAGCGGGTACACCCGGCGCTCCTACAATGAGCAGTACTTC
- | TRBJ2-3 | - | TRBV6-4 | CASSDRGADTQYF | TGTGCCAGCAGTGACAGGGGAGCAGATACGCAGTATTTT
- | TRBJ1-5 | TRBD1 | TRBV2 | CASGLIGGRSQPQHF | TGTGCCAGTGGACTTATAGGGGGCAGGAGTCAGCCCCAGCATTTT
- | TRBJ2-3 | - | TRBV19 | CASSPRNTHGDTQYF | TGTGCCAGTAGTCCAAGGAATACACACGGAGATACGCAGTATTTT
once | TRBJ2-3 | TRBD2 | TRBV4-2 | CASSQDYSAGVTDTQYF | TGTGCCAGCAGCCAAGATTATTCAGCGGGAGTCACAGATACGCAGTATTTT
- | TRBJ1-5 | - | TRBV20-1 | CSASWAGEGGIQPQHF | TGCAGTGCTAGCTGGGCAGGGGAGGGTGGCATTCAGCCCCAGCATTTT
- | TRBJ2-1 | - | TRBV6-5 | CASRRASDNEQFF | TGTGCCAGCAGACGCGCTAGCGACAATGAGCAGTTCTTC
few | TRBJ1-2 | - | TRBV3-1 | CASSFRTAINYGYTF | TGTGCCAGCAGCTTCCGGACAGCGATTAACTATGGCTACACCTTC
few | TRBJ1-2 | - | TRBV20-1 | CSARDRQHYGYTF | TGCAGTGCTAGAGATCGGCAACACTATGGCTACACCTTC
few | TRBJ2-5 | - | TRBV28 | CASSFAHVTQYF | TGTGCCAGCAGTTTCGCCCACGTGACCCAGTACTTC
- | TRBJ2-3 | TRBD2 | TRBV13 | CASSSGGLAVRTDTQYF | TGTGCCAGCAGCTCCGGGGGACTAGCGGTTCGCACAGATACGCAGTATTTT
- | TRBJ2-1 | TRBD2 | TRBV7-8 | CASSLKRELFDEQFF | TGTGCCAGCAGCTTGAAGCGGGAGTTATTTGACGAGCAGTTCTTC